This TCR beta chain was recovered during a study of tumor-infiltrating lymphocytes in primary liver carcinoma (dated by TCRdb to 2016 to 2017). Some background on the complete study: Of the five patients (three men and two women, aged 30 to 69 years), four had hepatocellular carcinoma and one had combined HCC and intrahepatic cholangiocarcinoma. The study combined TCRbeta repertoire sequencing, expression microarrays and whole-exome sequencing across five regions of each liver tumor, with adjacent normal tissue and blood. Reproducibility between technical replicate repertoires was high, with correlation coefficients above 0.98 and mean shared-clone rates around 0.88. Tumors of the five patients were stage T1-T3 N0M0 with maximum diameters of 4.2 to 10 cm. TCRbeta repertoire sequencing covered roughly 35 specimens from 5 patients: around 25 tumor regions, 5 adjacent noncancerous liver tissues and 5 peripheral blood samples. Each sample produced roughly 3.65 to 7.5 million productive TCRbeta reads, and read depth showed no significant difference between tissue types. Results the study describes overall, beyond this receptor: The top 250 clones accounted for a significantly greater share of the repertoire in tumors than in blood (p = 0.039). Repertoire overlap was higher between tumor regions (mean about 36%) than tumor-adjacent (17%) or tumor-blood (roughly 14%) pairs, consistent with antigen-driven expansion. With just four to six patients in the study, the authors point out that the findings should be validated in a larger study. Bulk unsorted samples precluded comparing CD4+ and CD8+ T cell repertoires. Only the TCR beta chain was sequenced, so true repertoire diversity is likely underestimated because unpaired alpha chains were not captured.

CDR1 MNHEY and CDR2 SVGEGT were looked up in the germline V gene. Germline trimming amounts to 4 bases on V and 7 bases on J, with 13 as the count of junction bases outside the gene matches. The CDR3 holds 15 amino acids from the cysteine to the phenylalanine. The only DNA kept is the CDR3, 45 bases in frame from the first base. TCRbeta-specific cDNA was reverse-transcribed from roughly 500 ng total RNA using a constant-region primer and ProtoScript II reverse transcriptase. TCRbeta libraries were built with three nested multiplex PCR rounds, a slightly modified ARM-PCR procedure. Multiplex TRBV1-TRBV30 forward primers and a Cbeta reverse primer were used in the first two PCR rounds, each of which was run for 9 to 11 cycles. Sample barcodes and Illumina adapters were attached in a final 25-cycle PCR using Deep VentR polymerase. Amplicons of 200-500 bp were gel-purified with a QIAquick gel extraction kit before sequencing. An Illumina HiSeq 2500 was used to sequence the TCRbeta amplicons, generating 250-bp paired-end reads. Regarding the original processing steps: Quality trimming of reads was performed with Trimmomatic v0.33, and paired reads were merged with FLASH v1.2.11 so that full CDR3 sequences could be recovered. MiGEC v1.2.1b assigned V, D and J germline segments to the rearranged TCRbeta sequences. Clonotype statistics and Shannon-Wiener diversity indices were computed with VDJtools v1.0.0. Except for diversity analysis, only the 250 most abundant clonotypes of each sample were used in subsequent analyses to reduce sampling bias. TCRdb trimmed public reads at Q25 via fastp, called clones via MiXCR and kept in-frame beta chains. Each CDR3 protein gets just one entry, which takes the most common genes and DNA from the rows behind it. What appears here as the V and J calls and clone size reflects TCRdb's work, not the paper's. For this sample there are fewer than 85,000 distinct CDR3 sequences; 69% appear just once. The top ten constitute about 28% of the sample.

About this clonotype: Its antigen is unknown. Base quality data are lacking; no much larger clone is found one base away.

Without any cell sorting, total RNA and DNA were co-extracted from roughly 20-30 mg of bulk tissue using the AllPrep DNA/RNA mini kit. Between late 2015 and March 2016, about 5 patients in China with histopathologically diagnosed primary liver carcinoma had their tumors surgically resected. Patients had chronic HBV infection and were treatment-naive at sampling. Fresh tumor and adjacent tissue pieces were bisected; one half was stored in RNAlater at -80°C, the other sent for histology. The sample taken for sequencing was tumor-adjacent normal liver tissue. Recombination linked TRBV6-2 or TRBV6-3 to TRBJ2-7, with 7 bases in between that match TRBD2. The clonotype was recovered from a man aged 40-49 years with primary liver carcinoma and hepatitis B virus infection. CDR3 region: CASSFGGLLLGEQYF. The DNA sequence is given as TGTGCCAGCAGTTTCGGGGGACTACTTCTCGGGGAGCAGTACTTC.